This T cell receptor beta chain derives from a study of beta chain features in type 1 diabetes. Turning to the study itself: Patients looked much like healthy donors when it came to age, gender and cell yields. Across all samples, roughly 98,000,000 sorted cells were examined. Findings and limits, study-wide: Still unanswered here is whether HLA type influences TCRB rearrangement. The naive, central memory and Treg TCRB repertoires showed an apparent similarity that was greater among patients than among healthy donors. Across all four CD4+ subsets, people with type 1 diabetes showed modestly shorter TCRB CDR3s.

V lost 4 bases, J lost 5 bases, and 10 bases stayed unmatched. Germline V gives CDR1 SGHNT, CDR2 YYREEE (reference sequence). This CDR3 has 15 residues. Reverse transcription of all isolated RNA meant that expressed TCRB transcripts were sequenced. Sequencing used immunoSEQ multiplex PCR; TCRdb keeps in-frame clones, though not all of them. This sample yields over 600,000 clones, of which about an eighth are seen a single time; more than 0.095% belongs to the top ten. In regard to this clone: What it binds is not known.

J is TRBJ1-2 and V is TRBV5-4; 8 nucleotides line up with TRBD1. The material sequenced was naive CD4+ T cells from blood. The receptor was derived from a man aged 25 to 40 with type 1 diabetes. This CDR3 reads CASSQRTGWEYGYTF. For the CDR3, the DNA is TGTGCCAGCAGCCAACGGACAGGGTGGGAGTATGGCTACACCTTC.